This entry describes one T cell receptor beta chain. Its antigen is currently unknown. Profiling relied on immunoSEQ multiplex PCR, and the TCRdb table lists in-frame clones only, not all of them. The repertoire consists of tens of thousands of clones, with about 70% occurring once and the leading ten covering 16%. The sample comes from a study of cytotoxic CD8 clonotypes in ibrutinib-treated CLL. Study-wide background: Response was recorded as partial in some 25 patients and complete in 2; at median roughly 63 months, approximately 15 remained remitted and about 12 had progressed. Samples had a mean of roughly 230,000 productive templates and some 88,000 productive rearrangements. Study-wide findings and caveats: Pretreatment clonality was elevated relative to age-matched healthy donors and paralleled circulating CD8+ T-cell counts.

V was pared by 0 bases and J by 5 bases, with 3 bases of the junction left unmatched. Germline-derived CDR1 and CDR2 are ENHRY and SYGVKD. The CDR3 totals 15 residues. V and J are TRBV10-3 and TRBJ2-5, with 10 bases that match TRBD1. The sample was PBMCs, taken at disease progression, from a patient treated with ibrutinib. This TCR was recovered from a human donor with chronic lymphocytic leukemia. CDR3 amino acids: CAISESGGQGETQYF. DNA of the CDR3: TGTGCCATCAGTGAGTCAGGGGGACAGGGGGAGACCCAGTACTTC.